This T cell receptor (beta chain) comes out of a study of blood T cells in healthy people across ages. Study details: Template switching retrieved approximately one barcoded beta molecule for each two T cells.

Next came a second PCR, run for about 7 to 12 cycles, which used a sample-barcoded 5' primer along with a J-beta primer mix. A template-switch adaptor with 12 random nucleotides tagged each cDNA molecule. TCRdb reprocessed the 5' RACE reads with MiXCR, giving one entry per CDR3 protein. The data show approximately 1.5 million distinct CDR3 sequences, with about 35% seen just once and about 10% held by the top ten. With respect to this clonotype: It may be a read error: a sequence one base away is much more abundant. The conserved phenylalanine or tryptophan is not found at the CDR3 terminus, so this likely reflects a read error.

Per the germline V gene, CDR1 is LNHNV and CDR2 is YYDKDF (reference sequence). This CDR3 spans 15 amino acids. V gave up 6 bases and J gave up 8 bases; unmatched junction bases: 11. This TCR came from a woman aged 25 to 45 in good health. The V and J genes are TRBV15 and TRBJ2-1; 9 positions match TRBD1. Sequencing was done on a sample of blood. CDR3 DNA sequence: TGTGCCACCAGTCCCACCGGGACAGGGTACGATGAGCAGTTCGTC. Its protein product is CATSPTGTGYDEQFV.